This TCR beta chain came from a study of vaccination and CD4 T cells after COVID-19. Study in general: The post-COVID samples were taken a median roughly 96 days after diagnosis, anywhere from 35 to 161. Stimuli were overlapping spike peptide pools of SARS-CoV-2 and three common cold coronaviruses (HCoV-NL63, HCoV-OC43, HCoV-229E).

Oncomine TCR Beta short-read sequencing was applied to DNA from cultured CD4+ T cells. TCRdb re-called the PCR reads through MiXCR, storing one row per CDR3 protein. The sample consists of 16,000 or so distinct CDR3 sequences, about 57% of them appearing once. Turning to this clonotype: The antigen remains undetermined.

Indicated treatment: approximately nine-day PBMC culture with coronavirus spike peptide pools or control peptides (ViraFEST assay). V shed 2 bases and J shed 1 base, with 17 bases lying between them. CDR1 and CDR2 from the germline V gene are MNHEY and SMNVEV (reference sequence). The length of the CDR3 is 17 residues. The sequence was obtained from a human donor who had recovered from COVID-19. This rearrangement joins TRBV27 to TRBJ1-1, with D tentatively TRBD1 (6 bases). The sample taken for sequencing was CD4+ T cells from blood, cultured in vitro. CDR3 in amino acids: CASSLLGQSSRNTEAFF. CDR3 in DNA: TGTGCCAGCAGTTTACTCGGACAGTCGAGTCGGAACACTGAAGCTTTCTTT.